This entry lists 10 T cell receptor beta chains sequenced from one sample in a study of shared clonotypes between healthy human individuals. TCRdb's copy holds only in-frame clones and misses some; the assay was immunoSEQ multiplex PCR. The table shows about 1.5 million clones, with about 98% occurring only once. Sample: naive CD4+ T cells sorted from blood. Sample subset: CD45RA+ positively selected. The receptors stem from a man aged 25 to 40 in good health.

V and J are TRBV28 and TRBJ2-6; the match to TRBD1 covers 8 bases. The CDR3 has 19 residues. Germline lookup yields CDR1 MDHEN and CDR2 SYDVKM. V shed 6 bases, J shed 0 bases, and the junction held 13 bases outside the gene matches. The CDR3 loop reads CASRPPEGRGLSGANVLTF. In nucleotides, the CDR3 is TGTGCCAGCAGGCCCCCAGAGGGCAGGGGGCTCTCTGGGGCCAACGTCCTGACTTTC.

CDR3 sequence (DNA): TGTGCCAGCAGTAGGACTAGCGGGACCGTAGAGACCCAGTACTTC. Its translation is CASSRTSGTVETQYF. The chain employs TRBV6-1 and TRBJ2-5, with TRBD2 identical over 12 bases. The germline CDR1 and CDR2 sequences are MNHNS and SASEGT. The CDR3 contains 15 residues. Germline trimming cut 5 bases from V and 4 bases from J; bases unmatched to any gene: 5.

The chain carries TRBV7-2 and TRBJ2-1, with 14 bases matching TRBD2. With V trimmed by 4 bases and J by 5 bases, 7 bases remained unmatched. CDR3 length: 17 residues. The germline V gene has CDR1 SGHTA and CDR2 FQGNSA. Here the CDR3 DNA reads TGTGCCAGCAGCTGGGGACTAGCGGGAGCCATTGACAATGAGCAGTTCTTC. It specifies CASSWGLAGAIDNEQFF.

This chain connects TRBV10-3 to TRBJ2-7, with 8 nucleotides matching TRBD2. CDR3 length: 14 residues. V was clipped by 4 bases and J by 2 bases; unmatched bases: 4. Germline lookup yields CDR1 ENHRY and CDR2 SYGVKD. The CDR3 protein is CAISVSGDTYEQYF. The CDR3 DNA reads as TGTGCCATCAGTGTTAGCGGGGACACCTACGAGCAGTACTTC.

J is TRBJ2-7 and V is TRBV28; 13 positions match TRBD2. V shed 5 bases and J 0 bases; nucleotides not matched to a gene: 4. The CDR3 totals 16 residues. Germline CDR1 MDHEN, CDR2 SYDVKM. This CDR3 is CASSELAGGSSYEQYF. The CDR3 DNA is TGTGCCAGCAGTGAACTAGCGGGAGGGAGCTCCTACGAGCAGTACTTC.

CDR3 sequence reads: CASSSAGGYDEQFF. Here the CDR3 DNA reads TGTGCCAGCAGTTCCGCGGGAGGGTACGATGAGCAGTTCTTC. This rearrangement joins TRBV27 to TRBJ2-1; 9 bases fit TRBD2. The CDR3 contains 14 residues. J gave up 8 bases and V 4 bases, and 6 bases lay outside the gene matches. Germline CDR1 and CDR2: MNHEY and SMNVEV (reference sequence).

This rearrangement joins TRBV20-1 to TRBJ2-1; no firm D call. The CDR3 covers 11 residues. CDR1 is DFQATT, CDR2 SNEGSKA, per germline (reference sequence). The V gene lost 6 bases and the J gene lost 10 bases, with 13 bases spanning the gap. CDR3 in amino acids: CSAPALGEQFF. The CDR3 DNA follows: TGCAGTGCCCCCGCACTCGGCGAGCAGTTCTTC.

The J gene is TRBJ2-5, the V gene TRBV14; TRBD1 might be the D (6 bases). Germline V lookup: CDR1 SGHDN, CDR2 FVKESK. V lost 1 base to trimming and J lost 1 base, with 16 bases between them. This CDR3 spans 17 amino acids. The CDR3 loop is CASSQGYPRDTQETQYF. The CDR3 coding sequence is TGTGCCAGCAGCCAAGGTTACCCCCGGGACACCCAAGAGACCCAGTACTTC.

This chain connects TRBV5-1 to TRBJ2-3; D is unclear. V lost 0 bases to trimming and J lost 4 bases, with 6 bases between them. This CDR3 region has 13 residues. Germline CDR1 reads SGHRS; CDR2 reads YFSETQ. The CDR3, as DNA: TGCGCCAGCAGCTTGGAATACGCAGATACGCAGTATTTT. As protein: CASSLEYADTQYF.

V usage is TRBV6-1 and J usage is TRBJ2-7; 9 nucleotides match TRBD2. Germline values: CDR1 MNHNS, CDR2 SASEGT. Trimming took 0 bases from V and 2 from J; bases not matched to a gene: 8. The CDR3 spans 17 residues. Written as DNA, the CDR3 is TGTGCCAGCAGTGAAGCCCAACTAGCGGGTGCCGCCTACGAGCAGTACTTC. Translation: CASSEAQLAGAAYEQYF.